This T cell receptor beta chain was identified in a study of blood T cell repertoires in COVID-19. Overall study context: COVID-19 samples collected from the United States, Italy and Spain covered acute and convalescent phases. T cells, B-cell-depleted T cells, or PBMCs provided the cDNA or gDNA that served as material.

The germline CDR1 and CDR2 sequences are LGHNA and YSLEER. V gave up 4 bases and J gave up 6 bases, with 13 bases separating them. This CDR3 is built from 14 residues. As handled by the study authors: By means of reference gene primer amplification, nucleated cell counts were estimated. This table comes from immunoSEQ multiplex PCR, and its TCRdb copy is limited to in-frame clones, with some not included. V and J calls and clone size are copied from that table; D and trimming were computed from the DNA. The repertoire has about 130,000 clones, over 60% of them found once; the top ten carry about 40%.

The chain carries TRBV4-3 and TRBJ2-4, with a possible D match to TRBD1 (8 bases). Sequenced: peripheral blood. The origin of this receptor is a man in his forties with active or convalescent COVID-19. The CDR3 coding sequence is TGCGCCAGCAGCCTAAGCGGGACAGGAAACATTCAGTACTTC. Translated: CASSLSGTGNIQYF.